This paragraph reports one T cell receptor (beta chain). These data belong to a study of control samples from healthy donors and cancer patients. TCRdb keeps only in-frame clones here, not all; method: immunoSEQ multiplex PCR. The data show roughly 26,000 clones, 75% to 85% seen once. With V trimmed by 2 bases and J by 6 bases, 2 bases remained unmatched. CDR3 length equals 13 residues. Germline V gene lookup returns CDR1 SGHRS and CDR2 YFSETQ. The chain couples TRBV5-1 to TRBJ1-1; 9 bases map to TRBD1. Sequenced input: PBMCs. The clonotype was recovered from a woman aged 55-70 years with head and neck cancer. The DNA for the CDR3 is TGCGCCAGCAGCTTAGGGGACAGGGCTGAAGCTTTCTTT. This codes for CASSLGDRAEAFF.